Listed below are T cell receptor beta chains from one sample, sequenced in a study of blood T cell repertoires in COVID-19. Generated by immunoSEQ multiplex PCR, the TCRdb table keeps only in-frame clones and is missing some. The sample holds 100,000 or so clones, over 75% seen once. Sequenced sample: peripheral blood. These receptors all stem from a man aged 45-65 years with acute or convalescent COVID-19. The conserved cysteine and the conserved F or W are not part of the CDR3 here. Only some rows state a clone size, as once, few, many or a class for expanded clones.

v_gene: TRBV5-5; j_gene: TRBJ1-3; abundance: -; CDR3aa: ASSSQGTFGNTIY
v_gene: TRBV7-6; j_gene: TRBJ2-2; abundance: medium-sized; CDR3aa: ASSSGLAHFTGELF
v_gene: TRBV30; j_gene: TRBJ1-5; abundance: -; CDR3aa: AWSASTSSNQPQH
v_gene: TRBV30; j_gene: TRBJ1-3; abundance: -; CDR3aa: AWSVRGNTIY
v_gene: TRBV30; j_gene: TRBJ2-1; abundance: few; CDR3aa: AWTLSSYNEQF
v_gene: TRBV27; j_gene: TRBJ1-1; abundance: -; CDR3aa: ASSFGGRGTLNTEAF
v_gene: TRBV30; j_gene: TRBJ1-4; abundance: -; CDR3aa: AGKQGPNEKLF
v_gene: TRBV6-5; j_gene: TRBJ2-2; abundance: once; CDR3aa: ASSFQEYTGELF
v_gene: TRBV2; j_gene: TRBJ2-7; abundance: -; CDR3aa: ASSYRVGTYEQY
v_gene: TRBV24-1; j_gene: TRBJ1-2; abundance: -; CDR3aa: ATSDSQNRAQGYT
v_gene: TRBV13; j_gene: TRBJ2-1; abundance: once; CDR3aa: ASSPQVPGLAEISSYNEQF
v_gene: TRBV5-1; j_gene: TRBJ2-2; abundance: -; CDR3aa: ASSLGGTGQSGELF
v_gene: TRBV5-6; j_gene: TRBJ2-7; abundance: -; CDR3aa: ASSLRPERVSSYEQY
v_gene: TRBV19; j_gene: TRBJ2-5; abundance: -; CDR3aa: ASSIGQGGQETQY
v_gene: TRBV7-6; j_gene: TRBJ1-5; abundance: -; CDR3aa: ASSHRGDQPQH
v_gene: TRBV5-5; j_gene: TRBJ2-5; abundance: few; CDR3aa: ASSIRQGASETQY
v_gene: TRBV9; j_gene: TRBJ1-3; abundance: -; CDR3aa: ASTQGHSGNTIY
v_gene: TRBV7-9; j_gene: TRBJ2-1; abundance: -; CDR3aa: ASSSPGTSGHNEQF
v_gene: TRBV6-5; j_gene: TRBJ2-7; abundance: -; CDR3aa: ASQMGQGIGYEQY
v_gene: TRBV5-8; j_gene: TRBJ2-7; abundance: -; CDR3aa: ASSLHKTGYSYEQY
v_gene: TRBV10-1; j_gene: TRBJ2-7; abundance: -; CDR3aa: ASSEVSGEQY
v_gene: TRBV7-9; j_gene: TRBJ2-5; abundance: -; CDR3aa: ASSSPGEGQETQY
v_gene: TRBV6-6; j_gene: TRBJ2-7; abundance: -; CDR3aa: ASSGTGKDYEQY
v_gene: TRBV2; j_gene: TRBJ1-1; abundance: -; CDR3aa: ASTEGQIFTEAF
v_gene: TRBV25-1; j_gene: TRBJ1-2; abundance: once; CDR3aa: ASSELYGTGQEDGYT
v_gene: TRBV6-1; j_gene: TRBJ2-3; abundance: once; CDR3aa: ASSVRAGGLSTDTQY
v_gene: TRBV28; j_gene: TRBJ1-1; abundance: -; CDR3aa: AVAIYPGGALNTEAF
v_gene: TRBV7-2; j_gene: TRBJ2-7; abundance: -; CDR3aa: ASSRREEQY
v_gene: TRBV7-8; j_gene: TRBJ2-7; abundance: -; CDR3aa: ASSLGPGPNSYEQY
v_gene: TRBV4-1; j_gene: TRBJ1-5; abundance: once; CDR3aa: ASSRAESQPQH
v_gene: TRBV7-3; j_gene: TRBJ2-7; abundance: -; CDR3aa: ASSSQGRSYEQY
v_gene: TRBV5-1; j_gene: TRBJ2-6; abundance: -; CDR3aa: ASSQTGGSGANVLT